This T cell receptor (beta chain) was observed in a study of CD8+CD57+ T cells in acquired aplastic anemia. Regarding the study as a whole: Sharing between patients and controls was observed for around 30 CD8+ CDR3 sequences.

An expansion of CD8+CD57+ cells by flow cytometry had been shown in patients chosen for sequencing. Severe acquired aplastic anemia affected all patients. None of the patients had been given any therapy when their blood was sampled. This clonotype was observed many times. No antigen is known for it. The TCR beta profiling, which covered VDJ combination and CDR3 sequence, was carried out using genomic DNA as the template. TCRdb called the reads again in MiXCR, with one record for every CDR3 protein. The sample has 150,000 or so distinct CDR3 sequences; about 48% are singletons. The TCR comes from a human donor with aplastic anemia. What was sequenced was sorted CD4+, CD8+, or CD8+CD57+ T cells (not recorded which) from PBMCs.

The CDR3, as DNA: TGCGCCAGCAGCCAAGACCATGGTGTTACCTACGAGCAGTACTTC. It codes for CASSQDHGVTYEQYF. This sequence joins TRBV4-1 and TRBJ2-7; D remains unclear. The germline gives CDR1 MGHRA, CDR2 YSYEKL. This CDR3 comprises 15 residues. Trimming stripped 0 bases from V and 2 bases from J, with 11 bases between.